These 24 T cell receptor beta chains share one sample of origin, sequenced in a study of cytomegalovirus exposure and HLA in healthy donors. Vbeta (60) and Jbeta (13) primers were used in the PCR. Data came from immunoSEQ multiplex PCR; TCRdb stores just in-frame clones and leaves some out. The repertoire holds fewer than 150,000 clones, with over 65% as singletons. Sequenced sample: PBMCs. These receptors originate from a woman in her twenties or thirties in good health and CMV-seropositive.

The gene calls are TRBV9 and TRBJ2-1, with 11 bases matching TRBD2. Germline-derived CDR1 and CDR2 are SGDLS and YYNGEE. The CDR3 contains 20 residues. With V trimmed by 1 base and J by 1 base, 13 bases remained unmatched. The CDR3 sequence: CASSVSPRTSGYYSYNEQFF. CDR3 DNA: TGTGCCAGCAGCGTAAGCCCCCGGACTAGCGGGTATTATTCCTACAATGAGCAGTTCTTC.

V and J are TRBV18 and TRBJ2-6, with TRBD1 as a possible D gene (5 bases). There are 15 residues in the CDR3. CDR1 and CDR2 from the germline V gene are KGHSH and LQKENI. V was cut by 5 bases and J by 0 bases, with 8 bases left in between. CDR3 loop: CASSGQGSGANVLTF. In DNA form, the CDR3 reads TGTGCCAGCTCAGGGCAGGGCTCTGGGGCCAACGTCCTGACTTTC.

The chain employs TRBV30 and TRBJ1-2, with TRBD1 matching 12 bases. Germline V gene sequence: CDR1 GTSNPN, CDR2 SVGIG (reference sequence). Germline trimming cut 5 bases from V and 4 bases from J; bases unmatched to any gene: 8. This CDR3 comprises 15 residues. CDR3 protein: CAWVLGTGGFYGYTF. For the CDR3, the DNA is TGTGCCTGGGTTTTGGGGACAGGGGGCTTCTATGGCTACACCTTC.

The rearrangement links TRBV11-3 to TRBJ2-5, with D perhaps matching TRBD1 (5 bases). The germline CDR1 and CDR2 sequences are SGHNT and YENEEA. The CDR3 has 14 residues. V lost 1 base to trimming and J lost 3 bases, with 9 bases between them. In nucleotides, the CDR3 is TGTGCCAGCAGCTTAGCGCAGGGTAAAGAGACCCAGTACTTC. Residues: CASSLAQGKETQYF.

This clone occurred a few times. The chain combines TRBV11-2 with TRBJ1-5; 8 bases are a match to TRBD1. CDR1 and CDR2 (germline): SGHAT, FQNNGV. J gave up 6 bases and V 5 bases, and 9 bases lay outside the gene matches. CDR3 size: 15 residues. In DNA form, the CDR3 reads TGTGCCAGCAGCCAAGGACAGGGAGGGGGTCAGCCCCAGCATTTT. Residues: CASSQGQGGGQPQHF.

The chain couples TRBV19 to TRBJ2-7, with TRBD2 as a possible D gene (6 bases). The CDR3 extends over 16 amino acids. V gave up 6 bases and J gave up 2 bases, with 20 bases separating them. The V gene's germline CDR1 is LNHDA and CDR2 SQIVND (reference sequence). The CDR3 sequence: CASRLEGSIPTYEQYF. The CDR3 DNA reads as TGTGCCAGTAGGTTGGAGGGTTCGATCCCAACCTACGAGCAGTACTTC.

This clone was picked up one time. The chain employs TRBV25-1 and TRBJ1-2; TRBD1 agrees at 12 bases. The CDR3 is 15 residues long. The germline gives CDR1 MGHDK, CDR2 SYGVNS. J gave up 4 bases and V 6 bases, and 6 bases lay outside the gene matches. The CDR3: CASRSGQGATYGYTF. CDR3 bases: TGTGCCAGCAGATCGGGACAGGGGGCTACCTATGGCTACACCTTC.

The gene calls are TRBV30 and TRBJ1-6; D unclear. V was shortened by 0 bases and J by 5 bases, with 8 bases between the two germline ends. This CDR3 region has 14 residues. Per germline, CDR1 GTSNPN and CDR2 SVGIG (reference sequence). The CDR3: CAWSVLDNNSPLHF. CDR3 nucleotide sequence: TGTGCCTGGAGTGTACTCGACAATAATTCACCCCTCCACTTT.

The chain recombines TRBV5-1 with TRBJ2-5, with D perhaps matching TRBD1 (5 bases). This CDR3 is 17 amino acids long. Germline CDR1 SGHRS, CDR2 YFSETQ. Trimming cost V 0 bases and J 5 bases, with 20 bases left between them. CDR3 nucleotide sequence: TGCGCCAGCAGCTTGGGGTCGTCGACTCAAAAGGGGGAGACCCAGTACTTC. Amino acids: CASSLGSSTQKGETQYF.

The rearrangement joins TRBV9 to TRBJ1-2, with 9 positions matching TRBD1. The length of the CDR3 is 14 residues. The V gene's germline CDR1 is SGDLS and CDR2 YYNGEE. Trimming cost V 0 bases and J 3 bases; bases outside gene matches: 0. The CDR3 is CASSVGTGDYGYTF. CDR3 nucleotide sequence: TGTGCCAGCAGCGTAGGGACAGGGGACTATGGCTACACCTTC. Full variable domain (rest looked up from reference TRBV9 and TRBJ1-2): DSGVTQTPKHLITATGQRVTLRCSPRSGDLSVYWYQQSLDQGLQFLIQYYNGEERAKGNILERFSAQQFPDLHSELNLSSLELGDSALYFCASSVGTGDYGYTFGSGTRLTVV.

This chain uses TRBV10-1 with TRBJ2-3, with 8 bases matching TRBD2. Unmatched junction bases numbered 3, after V lost 2 bases and J lost 2 bases. CDR3 length equals 15 residues. Germline V lookup: CDR1 WNHNN, CDR2 SYGVQD (reference sequence). In DNA, the CDR3 is TGCGCCAGCAGTGAGCGGGGGGGGGCCACAGATACGCAGTATTTT. Translated: CASSERGGATDTQYF.

The rearrangement joins TRBV25-1 to TRBJ1-4; 9 bases match TRBD1. Per germline, CDR1 MGHDK and CDR2 SYGVNS. With V trimmed by 4 bases and J by 7 bases, 7 bases remained unmatched. The CDR3 has 15 residues. CDR3 residues: CASSAGQGRSEKLFF. The DNA of the CDR3 is TGTGCCAGCAGTGCCGGACAGGGGAGGAGTGAAAAACTGTTTTTT.

The chain uses TRBV6-4 and TRBJ1-2, with D possibly TRBD1 on 6 matching bases. The length of the CDR3 is 13 residues. CDR1 and CDR2 (germline): MRHNA, SNTAGT. Trimming took 6 bases from V and 1 from J, leaving 9 bases between them. The DNA of the CDR3 is TGTGCCAGCAGCAGGGACAATAACTATGGCTACACCTTC. It is translated as CASSRDNNYGYTF.

The J gene is TRBJ1-4, the V gene TRBV6-5, with D unresolved. V was trimmed by 4 bases and J by 8 bases, leaving 11 bases between them. Germline loops: CDR1 MNHEY, CDR2 SVGAGI. This CDR3 has 13 amino acids. CDR3 sequence: CASSSLLREKLFF. The CDR3 region has the DNA TGTGCCAGCAGTTCCCTCCTGCGGGAAAAACTGTTTTTT.

The V and J genes are TRBV20-1 and TRBJ2-7, with D perhaps matching TRBD2 (5 bases). The germline V gene encodes CDR1 DFQATT and CDR2 SNEGSKA (reference sequence). The CDR3 extends over 11 amino acids. Trimming stripped 3 bases from V and 6 bases from J, with 9 bases between. The CDR3 coding sequence is TGCAGTGCTAGGGAGGTAGCCGAGCAGTACTTC. Translating it yields CSAREVAEQYF.

This chain connects TRBV5-6 to TRBJ1-5; possible D gene TRBD1, 5 bases. Deletions cut 1 base from V and 1 base from J, with 9 bases between. Looked up from germline, CDR1 is SGHDT and CDR2 is YYEEEE. The CDR3 extends over 15 amino acids. The CDR3 reads CASSLYGGSNQPQHF. DNA of the CDR3: TGTGCCAGCAGCTTGTACGGGGGAAGCAATCAGCCCCAGCATTTT.

The rearrangement joins TRBV30 to TRBJ2-7, with 7 bases that match TRBD1. This CDR3 is built from 14 residues. Germline trimming cut 1 base from V and 2 bases from J; bases unmatched to any gene: 5. Germline CDR1 is GTSNPN and CDR2 is SVGIG (reference sequence). The DNA for the CDR3 is TGTGCCTGGAGTGCCGGGACAGCGACCTACGAGCAGTACTTC. Protein product: CAWSAGTATYEQYF. Full variable domain (missing parts from reference TRBV30 and TRBJ2-7): SQTIHQWPATLVQPVGSPLSLECTVEGTSNPNLYWYRQAAGRGLQLLFYSVGIGQISSEVPQNLSASRPQDRQFILSSKKLLLSDSGFYLCAWSAGTATYEQYFGPGTRLTVT.

J is TRBJ1-1 and V is TRBV7-3, with D hard to call. Per germline, CDR1 SGHTA and CDR2 FQGTGA. Trimming stripped 3 bases from V and 2 bases from J, with 10 bases between. The CDR3 is 14 amino acids. For the CDR3, the DNA is TGTGCCAGCAGCTTTGGCGGCCTCAACACTGAAGCTTTCTTT. Translating it yields CASSFGGLNTEAFF.

The J gene is TRBJ2-1, the V gene TRBV2, with 8 bases that match TRBD1. The CDR3 sequence is 16 residues long. Trimming cost V 7 bases and J 9 bases; bases outside gene matches: 17. Germline V lookup: CDR1 SNHLY, CDR2 FYNNEI. The CDR3 bases are TGTGCCAGCAAGAACCTCGGACAGGGTCTCGTTGTTGAGCAGTTCTTC. This encodes CASKNLGQGLVVEQFF.

This clone was seen a handful of times. The V gene is TRBV4-1, the J gene TRBJ1-3; a possible D gene is TRBD1 (6 bases). This CDR3 has 18 amino acids. With 0 bases removed from V and 4 bases from J, the gap between germline ends came to 19 bases. Germline V gene data show CDR1 as MGHRA and CDR2 as YSYEKL. CDR3 residues: CASSQDQFGTLSGNTIYF. DNA for the CDR3: TGCGCCAGCAGCCAAGATCAGTTTGGGACACTCTCCGGAAACACCATATATTTT.

V gene TRBV10-1 combines with J gene TRBJ2-6, with TRBD1 as a possible D gene (6 bases). With 0 bases removed from V and 1 base from J, the gap between germline ends came to 7 bases. CDR1 and CDR2 from the germline V gene are WNHNN and SYGVQD (reference sequence). This CDR3 has 16 amino acids. In nucleotides, the CDR3 is TGCGCCAGCAGTGAGTCAACAGGGTCTGGGGCCAACGTCCTGACTTTC. As protein: CASSESTGSGANVLTF.

The CDR3 protein is CASSTSSGRDYEQYF. The CDR3 nucleotides are TGTGCCAGCAGTACCTCTAGCGGGAGGGATTACGAGCAGTACTTC. This chain links TRBV2 with TRBJ2-7; 12 positions match TRBD2. In germline, CDR1 is SNHLY, CDR2 FYNNEI. This CDR3 spans 15 amino acids. The junction had 6 bases not matched to a gene; V was cut back by 5 bases and J by 4 bases.

The V gene is TRBV25-1, the J gene TRBJ1-1; no clear D. The CDR3 totals 13 residues. V was shortened by 2 bases and J by 7 bases, with 11 bases between the two germline ends. CDR1 is MGHDK and CDR2 is SYGVNS in the germline V gene. DNA of the CDR3: TGTGCCAGCAGTGAACCAGGTATACTTGAAGCTTTCTTT. It translates to CASSEPGILEAFF.

The chain has TRBV4-1 and TRBJ2-1, with 11 positions matching TRBD2. V lost 4 bases and J lost 4; bases outside the gene matches: 3. Germline lookup yields CDR1 MGHRA and CDR2 YSYEKL. This CDR3 contains 15 residues. The CDR3 here is CASSLLAGGYNEQFF. Here the CDR3 DNA reads TGCGCCAGCAGCCTCCTAGCGGGGGGATACAATGAGCAGTTCTTC.